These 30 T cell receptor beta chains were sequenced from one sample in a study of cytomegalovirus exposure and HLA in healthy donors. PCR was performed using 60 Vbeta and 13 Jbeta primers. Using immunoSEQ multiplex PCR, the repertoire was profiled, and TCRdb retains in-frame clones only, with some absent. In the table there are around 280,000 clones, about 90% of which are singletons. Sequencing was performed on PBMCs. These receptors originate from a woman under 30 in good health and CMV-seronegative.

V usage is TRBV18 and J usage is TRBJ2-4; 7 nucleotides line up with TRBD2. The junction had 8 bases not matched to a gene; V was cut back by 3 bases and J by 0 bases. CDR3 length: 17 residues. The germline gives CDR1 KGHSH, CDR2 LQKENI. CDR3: CASSPLSGGVAKNIQYF. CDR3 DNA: TGTGCCAGCTCACCCCTATCGGGGGGTGTAGCCAAAAACATTCAGTACTTC. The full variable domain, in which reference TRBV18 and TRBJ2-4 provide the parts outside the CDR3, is NAGVMQNPRHLVRRRGQEARLRCSPMKGHSHVYWYRQLPEEGLKFMVYLQKENIIDESGMPKERFSAEFPKEGPSILRIQQVVRGDSAAYFCASSPLSGGVAKNIQYFGAGTRLSVL.

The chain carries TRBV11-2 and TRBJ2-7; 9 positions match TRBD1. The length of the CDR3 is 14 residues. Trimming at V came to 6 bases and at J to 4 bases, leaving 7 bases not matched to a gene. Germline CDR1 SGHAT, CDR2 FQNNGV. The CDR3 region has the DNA TGTGCCAGCAGTTTCCGGGACAGGGTTTACGAGCAGTACTTC. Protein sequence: CASSFRDRVYEQYF.

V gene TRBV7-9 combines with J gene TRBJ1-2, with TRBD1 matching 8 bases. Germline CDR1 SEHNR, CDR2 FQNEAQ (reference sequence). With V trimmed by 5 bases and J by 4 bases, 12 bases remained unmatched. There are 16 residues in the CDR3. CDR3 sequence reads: CASSKPTGTGFYGYTF. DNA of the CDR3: TGTGCCAGCAGCAAGCCCACCGGGACAGGTTTCTATGGCTACACCTTC.

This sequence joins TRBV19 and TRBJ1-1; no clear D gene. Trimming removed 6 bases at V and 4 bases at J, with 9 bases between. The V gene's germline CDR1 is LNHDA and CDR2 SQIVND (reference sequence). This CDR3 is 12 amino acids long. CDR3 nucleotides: TGTGCCAGTAGAGGGAGTGGCACTGAAGCTTTCTTT. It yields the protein CASRGSGTEAFF.

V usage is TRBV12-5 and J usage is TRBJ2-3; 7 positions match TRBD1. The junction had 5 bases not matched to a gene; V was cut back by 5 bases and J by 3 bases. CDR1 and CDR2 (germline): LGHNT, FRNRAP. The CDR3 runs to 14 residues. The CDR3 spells CASGPRQGTDTQYF. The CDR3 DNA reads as TGTGCTAGTGGTCCCAGACAGGGTACAGATACGCAGTATTTT.

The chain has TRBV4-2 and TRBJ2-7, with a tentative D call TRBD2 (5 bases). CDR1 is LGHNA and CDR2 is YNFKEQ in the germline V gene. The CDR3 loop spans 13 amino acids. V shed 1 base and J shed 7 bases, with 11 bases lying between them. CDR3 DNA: TGTGCCAGCAGCCAAGGATTCCCGGGGGAGCAGTACTTC. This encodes CASSQGFPGEQYF.

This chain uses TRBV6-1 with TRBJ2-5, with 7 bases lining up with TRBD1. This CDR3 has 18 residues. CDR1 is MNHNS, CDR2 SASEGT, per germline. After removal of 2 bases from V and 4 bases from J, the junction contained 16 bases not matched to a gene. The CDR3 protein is CASSEWIGGAGGLETQYF. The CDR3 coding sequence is TGTGCCAGCAGTGAATGGATAGGGGGCGCGGGCGGCCTAGAGACCCAGTACTTC.

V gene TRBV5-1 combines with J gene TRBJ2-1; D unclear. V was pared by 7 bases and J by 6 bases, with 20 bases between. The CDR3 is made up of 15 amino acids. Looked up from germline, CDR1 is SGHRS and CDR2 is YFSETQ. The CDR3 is CASSPPNLSPNEQFF. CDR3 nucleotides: TGCGCCAGCTCGCCCCCGAATCTATCGCCCAATGAGCAGTTCTTC.

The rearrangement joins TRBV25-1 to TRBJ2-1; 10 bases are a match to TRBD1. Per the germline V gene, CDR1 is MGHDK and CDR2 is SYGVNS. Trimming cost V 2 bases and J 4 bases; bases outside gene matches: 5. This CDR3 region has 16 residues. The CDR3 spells CASSEKTGGKYNEQFF. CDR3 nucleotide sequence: TGTGCCAGCAGTGAAAAGACAGGGGGCAAGTACAATGAGCAGTTCTTC.

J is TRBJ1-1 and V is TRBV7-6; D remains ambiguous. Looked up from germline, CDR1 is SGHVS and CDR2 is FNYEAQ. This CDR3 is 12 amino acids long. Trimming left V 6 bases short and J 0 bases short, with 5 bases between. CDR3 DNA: TGTGCCAGCAGTCTACTGAACACTGAAGCTTTCTTT. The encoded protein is CASSLLNTEAFF.

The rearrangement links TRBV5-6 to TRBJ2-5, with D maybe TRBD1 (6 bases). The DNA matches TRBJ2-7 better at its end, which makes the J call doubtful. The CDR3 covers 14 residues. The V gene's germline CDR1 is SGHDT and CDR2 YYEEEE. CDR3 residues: CASSSGAKLYEQYF. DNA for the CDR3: TGTGCCAGCAGCTCAGGGGCCAAACTTTACGAGCAGTACTTC.

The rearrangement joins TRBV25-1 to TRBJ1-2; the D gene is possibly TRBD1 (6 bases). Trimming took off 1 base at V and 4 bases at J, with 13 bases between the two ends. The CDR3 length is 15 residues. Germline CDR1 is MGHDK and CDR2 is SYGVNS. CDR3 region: CASSEFSRGVYGYTF. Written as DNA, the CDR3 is TGTGCCAGCAGTGAATTCAGCAGGGGAGTCTATGGCTACACCTTC.

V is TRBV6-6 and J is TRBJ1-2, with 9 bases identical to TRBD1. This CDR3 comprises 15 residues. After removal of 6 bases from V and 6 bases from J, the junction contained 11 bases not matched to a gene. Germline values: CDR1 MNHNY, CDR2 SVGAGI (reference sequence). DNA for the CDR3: TGTGCCAGCAGCCCAGTATCAGGGACAGGGCATGGCTACACCTTC. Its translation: CASSPVSGTGHGYTF.

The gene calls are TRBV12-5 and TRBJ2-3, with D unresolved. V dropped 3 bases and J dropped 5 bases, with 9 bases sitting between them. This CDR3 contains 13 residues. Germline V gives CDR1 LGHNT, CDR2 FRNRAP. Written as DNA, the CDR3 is TGTGCTAGTGGTTTATATTGGAGAGATACGCAGTATTTT. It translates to CASGLYWRDTQYF.

CDR3 protein: CASSSTASGVFTDTQYF. In DNA, the CDR3 is TGTGCCAGCAGCTCTACAGCAAGCGGGGTCTTCACAGATACGCAGTATTTT. This chain links TRBV11-2 with TRBJ2-3, with TRBD2 matching over 7 bases. CDR1 SGHAT and CDR2 FQNNGV come from the germline V gene. J lost 2 bases, V lost 4 bases, and 12 bases had no gene match. The CDR3 consists of 17 residues.

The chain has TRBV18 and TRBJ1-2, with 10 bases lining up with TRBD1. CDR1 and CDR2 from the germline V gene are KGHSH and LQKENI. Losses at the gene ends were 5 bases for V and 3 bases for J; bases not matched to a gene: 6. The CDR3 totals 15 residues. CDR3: CASSTPGQGYYGYTF. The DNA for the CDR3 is TGTGCCAGCTCAACTCCGGGACAGGGGTACTATGGCTACACCTTC. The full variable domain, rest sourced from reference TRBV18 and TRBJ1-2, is NAGVMQNPRHLVRRRGQEARLRCSPMKGHSHVYWYRQLPEEGLKFMVYLQKENIIDESGMPKERFSAEFPKEGPSILRIQQVVRGDSAAYFCASSTPGQGYYGYTFGSGTRLTVV.

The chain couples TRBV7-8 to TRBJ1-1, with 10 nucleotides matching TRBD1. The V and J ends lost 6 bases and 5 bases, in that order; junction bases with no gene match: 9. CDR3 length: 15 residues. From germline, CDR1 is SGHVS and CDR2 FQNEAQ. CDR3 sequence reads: CASSYQTGGATEAFF. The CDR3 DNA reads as TGTGCCAGCAGTTACCAGACAGGGGGCGCGACTGAAGCTTTCTTT.

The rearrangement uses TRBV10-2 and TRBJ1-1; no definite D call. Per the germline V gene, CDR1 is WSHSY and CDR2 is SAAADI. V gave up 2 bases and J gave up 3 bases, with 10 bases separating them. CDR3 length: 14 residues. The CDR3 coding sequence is TGCGCCAGCAGTGAGCCGTCGAGAGACACTGAAGCTTTCTTT. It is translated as CASSEPSRDTEAFF.

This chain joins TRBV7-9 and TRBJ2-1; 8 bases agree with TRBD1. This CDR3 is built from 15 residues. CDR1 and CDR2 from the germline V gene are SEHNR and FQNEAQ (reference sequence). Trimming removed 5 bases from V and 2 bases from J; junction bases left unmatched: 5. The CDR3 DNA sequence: TGTGCCAGCAGCACAGTACAGGGGGCCTACAATGAGCAGTTCTTC. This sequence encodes CASSTVQGAYNEQFF.

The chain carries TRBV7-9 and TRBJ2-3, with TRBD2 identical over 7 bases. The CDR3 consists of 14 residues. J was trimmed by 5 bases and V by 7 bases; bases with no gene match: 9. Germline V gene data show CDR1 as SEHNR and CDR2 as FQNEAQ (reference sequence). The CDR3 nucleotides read TGTGCCAGCAACCTGGGAGGGGTCGGAGATACGCAGTATTTT. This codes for CASNLGGVGDTQYF.

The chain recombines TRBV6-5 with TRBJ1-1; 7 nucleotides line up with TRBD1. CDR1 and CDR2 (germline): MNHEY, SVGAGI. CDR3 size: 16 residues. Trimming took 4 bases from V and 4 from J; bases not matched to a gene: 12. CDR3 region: CASSSRQGVGGTEAFF. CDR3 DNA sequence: TGTGCCAGCAGTTCCCGACAGGGCGTGGGAGGCACTGAAGCTTTCTTT.

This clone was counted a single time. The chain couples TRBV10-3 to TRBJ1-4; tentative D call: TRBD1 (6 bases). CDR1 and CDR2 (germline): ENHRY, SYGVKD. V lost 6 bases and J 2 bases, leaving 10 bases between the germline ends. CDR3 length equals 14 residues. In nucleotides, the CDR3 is TGTGCCATCAGCACAGACAGGACTAATGAAAAACTGTTTTTT. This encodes CAISTDRTNEKLFF.

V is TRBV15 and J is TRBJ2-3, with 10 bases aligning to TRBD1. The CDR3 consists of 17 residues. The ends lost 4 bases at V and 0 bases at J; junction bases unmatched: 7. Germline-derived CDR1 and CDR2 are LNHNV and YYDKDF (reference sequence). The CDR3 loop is CATSMTGGELSTDTQYF. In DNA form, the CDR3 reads TGTGCCACCAGCATGACAGGGGGCGAACTCAGCACAGATACGCAGTATTTT.

CDR3 in DNA: TGTGCCAGCAGCTTGCCCGGGATCCTGGGGAATAATTCACCCCTCCACTTT. Translating gives CASSLPGILGNNSPLHF. The genes are TRBV7-2 and TRBJ1-6; D gene uncertain. Per the germline V gene, CDR1 is SGHTA and CDR2 is FQGNSA. The CDR3 contains 17 residues. V was clipped by 3 bases and J by 5 bases, with 17 bases between them.

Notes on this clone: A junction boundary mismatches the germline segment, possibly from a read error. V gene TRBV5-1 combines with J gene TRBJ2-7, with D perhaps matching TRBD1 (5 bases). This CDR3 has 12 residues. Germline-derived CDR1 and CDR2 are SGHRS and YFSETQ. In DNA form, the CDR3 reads TGCGCCAGGCCCGTCAGGGTCTACGGGCAGTACTTC. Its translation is CARPVRVYGQYF.

CDR3 in amino acids: CASSLPLAGLQETQYF. CDR3 nucleotides: TGCGCCAGCAGCTTGCCACTAGCGGGTCTACAAGAGACCCAGTACTTC. V and J are TRBV5-1 and TRBJ2-5; 9 bases are shared with TRBD2. The germline gives CDR1 SGHRS, CDR2 YFSETQ. V lost 1 base, J lost 2 bases, and 6 bases stayed unmatched. CDR3 length equals 16 residues.

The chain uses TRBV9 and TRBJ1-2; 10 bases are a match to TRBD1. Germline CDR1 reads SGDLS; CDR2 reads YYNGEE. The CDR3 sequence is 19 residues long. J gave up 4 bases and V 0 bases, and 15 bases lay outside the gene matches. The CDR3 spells CASSVGEMTGGSKRYGYTF. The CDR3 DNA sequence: TGTGCCAGCAGCGTAGGCGAAATGACAGGGGGCTCGAAACGCTATGGCTACACCTTC.

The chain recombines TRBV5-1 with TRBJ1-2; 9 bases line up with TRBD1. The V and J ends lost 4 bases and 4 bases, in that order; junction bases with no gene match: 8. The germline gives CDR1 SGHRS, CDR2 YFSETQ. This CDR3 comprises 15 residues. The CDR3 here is CASSPWTGERYGYTF. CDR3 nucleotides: TGCGCCAGCAGCCCCTGGACAGGGGAGCGCTATGGCTACACCTTC. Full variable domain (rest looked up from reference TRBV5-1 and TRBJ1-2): KAGVTQTPRYLIKTRGQQVTLSCSPISGHRSVSWYQQTPGQGLQFLFEYFSETQRNKGNFPGRFSGRQFSNSRSEMNVSTLELGDSALYLCASSPWTGERYGYTFGSGTRLTVV.

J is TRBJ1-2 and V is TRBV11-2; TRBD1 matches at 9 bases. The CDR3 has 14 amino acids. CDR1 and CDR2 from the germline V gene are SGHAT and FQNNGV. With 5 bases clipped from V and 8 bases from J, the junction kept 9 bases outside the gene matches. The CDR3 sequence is CASSHKGQGDGYTF. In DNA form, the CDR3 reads TGTGCCAGCAGCCACAAGGGACAGGGCGACGGCTACACCTTC.

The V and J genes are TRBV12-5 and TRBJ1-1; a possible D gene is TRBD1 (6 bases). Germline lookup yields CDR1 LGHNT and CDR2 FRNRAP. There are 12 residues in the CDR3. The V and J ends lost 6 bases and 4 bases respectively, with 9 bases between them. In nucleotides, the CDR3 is TGTGCTAGTGGGACAGGCTTCACTGAAGCTTTCTTT. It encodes CASGTGFTEAFF.